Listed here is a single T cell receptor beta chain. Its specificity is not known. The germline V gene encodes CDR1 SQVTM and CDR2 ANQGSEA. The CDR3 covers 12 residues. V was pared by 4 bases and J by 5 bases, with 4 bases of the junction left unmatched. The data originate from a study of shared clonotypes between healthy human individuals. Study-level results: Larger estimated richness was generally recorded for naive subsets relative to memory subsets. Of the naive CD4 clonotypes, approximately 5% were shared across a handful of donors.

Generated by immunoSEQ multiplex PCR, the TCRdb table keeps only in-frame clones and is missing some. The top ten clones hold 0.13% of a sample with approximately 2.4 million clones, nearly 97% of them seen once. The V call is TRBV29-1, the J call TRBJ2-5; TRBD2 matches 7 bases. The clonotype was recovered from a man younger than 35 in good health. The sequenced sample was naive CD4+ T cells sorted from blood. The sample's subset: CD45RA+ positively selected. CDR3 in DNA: TGCAGCGTTGGACAGACTAGCGAGACCCAGTACTTC. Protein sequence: CSVGQTSETQYF.